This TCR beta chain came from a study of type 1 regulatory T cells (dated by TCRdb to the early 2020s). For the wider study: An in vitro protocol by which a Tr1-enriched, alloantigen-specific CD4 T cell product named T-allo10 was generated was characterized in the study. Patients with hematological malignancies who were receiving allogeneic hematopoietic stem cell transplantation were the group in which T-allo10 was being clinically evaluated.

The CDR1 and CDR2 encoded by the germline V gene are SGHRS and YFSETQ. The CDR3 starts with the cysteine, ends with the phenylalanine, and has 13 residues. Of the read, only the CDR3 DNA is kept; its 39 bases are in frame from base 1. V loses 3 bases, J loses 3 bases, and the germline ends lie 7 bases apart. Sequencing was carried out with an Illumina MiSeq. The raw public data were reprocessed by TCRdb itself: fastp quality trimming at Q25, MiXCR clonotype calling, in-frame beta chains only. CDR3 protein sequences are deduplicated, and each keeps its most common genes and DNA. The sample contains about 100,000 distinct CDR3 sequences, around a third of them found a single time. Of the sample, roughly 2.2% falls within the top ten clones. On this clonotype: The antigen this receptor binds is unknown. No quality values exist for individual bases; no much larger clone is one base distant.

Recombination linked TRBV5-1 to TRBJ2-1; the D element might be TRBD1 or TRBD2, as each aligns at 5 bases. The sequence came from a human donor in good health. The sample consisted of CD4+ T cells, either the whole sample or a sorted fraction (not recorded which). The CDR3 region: CASSWDGYNEQFF. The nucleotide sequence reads TGCGCCAGCAGCTGGGACGGCTACAATGAGCAGTTCTTC. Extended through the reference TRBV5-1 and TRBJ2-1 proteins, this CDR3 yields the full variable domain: KAGVTQTPRYLIKTRGQQVTLSCSPISGHRSVSWYQQTPGQGLQFLFEYFSETQRNKGNFPGRFSGRQFSNSRSEMNVSTLELGDSALYLCASSWDGYNEQFFGPGTRLTVL.